This entry lists 21 T cell receptor beta chains sequenced from one sample in a study. MiXCR, run by TCRdb on the 5' RACE reads, gives a single entry per CDR3 protein. This sample has roughly 50,000 distinct CDR3 sequences; 17% occur once, and the top ten carry 2% to 2.5%. Sequencing was performed on naive CD4+ T cells sorted from blood. Described subset: naive CD4+ T cells, CD4+CD45RA+CD25-. These receptor sequences come from a female donor with breast cancer.

This clonotype was recorded many times. In DNA, the CDR3 is TGCAGTGCTAAAGGAGAAGCAGCCAACGAGCAGTACTTC. This sequence encodes CSAKGEAANEQYF. This sequence joins TRBV20-1 and TRBJ2-7; D remains unclear. The CDR3 is 13 amino acids. V shed 4 bases and J shed 5 bases, with 15 bases lying between them. Looked up from germline, CDR1 is DFQATT and CDR2 is SNEGSKA (reference sequence).

This chain connects TRBV5-1 to TRBJ2-4, with D possibly called TRBD1 or TRBD2 (5 bases each). The CDR3 consists of 16 residues. Trimming pared 0 bases from V and 6 bases from J, leaving 16 bases between. The V gene's germline CDR1 is SGHRS and CDR2 YFSETQ. DNA for the CDR3: TGCGCCAGCAGCTTGGGACCCCCGGGACGAAGAAACATTCAGTACTTC. Translation gives CASSLGPPGRRNIQYF.

At least ten counts were recorded for this clonotype. The V call is TRBV20-1, the J call TRBJ2-3; D not resolved. Trimming took off 5 bases at V and 5 bases at J, with 8 bases between the two ends. CDR3 length: 11 residues. The germline V gene has CDR1 DFQATT and CDR2 SNEGSKA (reference sequence). The CDR3 is CSAAYLDTQYF. The CDR3 DNA reads TGCAGTGCTGCATACTTAGATACGCAGTATTTT.

V and J are TRBV7-2 and TRBJ2-5; the D gene is possibly TRBD1 (5 bases). With 5 bases removed from V and 4 bases from J, the gap between germline ends came to 17 bases. This CDR3 spans 15 amino acids. CDR1 and CDR2 (germline): SGHTA, FQGNSA. The chain's CDR3 is CASSPPGRAVETQYF. CDR3 nucleotide sequence: TGTGCCAGCAGCCCCCCCGGCAGGGCAGTAGAGACCCAGTACTTC.

This clonotype showed up just a few times. The CDR3 protein is CASSQALYSGNTIYF. As DNA, the CDR3 is TGCGCCAGCAGCCAAGCCCTCTATTCTGGAAACACCATATATTTT. The chain carries TRBV4-1 and TRBJ1-3; no reliable D call. CDR1 is MGHRA and CDR2 is YSYEKL in the germline V gene. V was pared by 1 base and J by 1 base, with 8 bases between. This CDR3 spans 15 amino acids.

The chain is built from TRBV4-3 and TRBJ1-1, with D perhaps TRBD1 (5 bases). The CDR3 has 15 amino acids. From germline, CDR1 is LGHNA and CDR2 YSLEER. Trimming took off 0 bases at V and 0 bases at J, with 8 bases between the two ends. The CDR3 loop reads CASSQDSRVNTEAFF. CDR3 nucleotides: TGCGCCAGCAGCCAAGATTCCAGGGTGAACACTGAAGCTTTCTTT.

V usage is TRBV12-3 or TRBV12-4 and J usage is TRBJ1-1; weak D call: TRBD1 (6 bases). CDR3 size: 15 residues. Trimming removed 5 bases from V and 3 bases from J, with 16 bases in between. CDR3 amino acids: CASSPRRRGDTEAFF. The CDR3 coding sequence is TGTGCCAGCAGTCCACGTCGGAGGGGGGACACTGAAGCTTTCTTT.

A note on this clonotype: This may come from a read error, since a much larger clone is one base off. The CDR3 does not end in the conserved phenylalanine or tryptophan, so this is likely a read error. The chain carries TRBV9 and TRBJ2-7, with 9 bases that match TRBD2. Germline CDR1 is SGDLS and CDR2 is YYNGEE. This CDR3 is built from 15 residues. V was pared by 4 bases and J by 0 bases, with 5 bases of the junction left unmatched. The CDR3 nucleotides are TGTGCCAGCAGCATTAGCGGGGGCGTCTCCTACGAGCAGTACCTC. Its protein product is CASSISGGVSYEQYL.

The gene calls are TRBV18 and TRBJ2-3; the D gene is possibly TRBD2 (5 bases). V was clipped by 7 bases and J by 4 bases, with 15 bases between them. The CDR3 runs to 14 residues. Per germline, CDR1 KGHSH and CDR2 LQKENI. CDR3 amino acids: CASCLKADSDTQYF. The CDR3 nucleotides read TGTGCCAGCTGTTTGAAAGCGGACTCAGATACGCAGTATTTT.

The sample holds a few counts of this clonotype. The chain employs TRBV12-3 or TRBV12-4 and TRBJ2-7; 10 positions agree with TRBD2. Unmatched junction bases numbered 5, after V lost 4 bases and J lost 2 bases. The CDR3 spans 15 residues. CDR3 nucleotides: TGTGCCAGCAGTTCCAGCGGGGGGGGGACCTACGAGCAGTACTTC. It encodes CASSSSGGGTYEQYF.

This clonotype was picked up a small number of times. The chain recombines TRBV9 with TRBJ2-3; 7 positions agree with TRBD2. Germline V gene data show CDR1 as SGDLS and CDR2 as YYNGEE. CDR3 length: 15 amino acids. V trimming: 4 bases; J trimming: 1 base; junction bases outside the gene matches: 6. The CDR3, as DNA: TGTGCCAGCAGCATTCTAGCGGAACGCACAGATACGCAGTATTTT. It codes for CASSILAERTDTQYF.

This clonotype was counted between two and nine times. The chain employs TRBV15 and TRBJ2-5; D ambiguous. This CDR3 has 12 amino acids. Germline V gives CDR1 LNHNV, CDR2 YYDKDF (reference sequence). V dropped 3 bases and J dropped 4 bases, with 6 bases sitting between them. As DNA, the CDR3 is TGTGCCACCAGCAGGGCAAGAGAGACCCAGTACTTC. Protein sequence: CATSRARETQYF.

This clonotype has more than one count but fewer than ten. This chain links TRBV12-3 or TRBV12-4 with TRBJ2-3; 10 bases fit TRBD1. J gave up 3 bases and V 6 bases, and 9 bases lay outside the gene matches. The CDR3 extends over 16 amino acids. The CDR3 reads CASRKIRDRGTDTQYF. The CDR3 DNA follows: TGTGCCAGCAGGAAAATCCGGGACAGGGGAACAGATACGCAGTATTTT.

This clonotype was seen many times. The chain carries TRBV5-1 and TRBJ2-7; 7 bases are shared with TRBD1. CDR3 length: 15 residues. Germline V gene data show CDR1 as SGHRS and CDR2 as YFSETQ. V was clipped by 0 bases and J by 0 bases; unmatched bases: 3. This CDR3 is CASSLGQGISYEQYF. In DNA, the CDR3 is TGCGCCAGCAGCTTGGGACAGGGCATCTCCTACGAGCAGTACTTC.

This clonotype was counted between two and nine times. J is TRBJ2-5 and V is TRBV5-5; 7 positions agree with TRBD2. Looked up from germline, CDR1 is SGHKS and CDR2 is YYEKEE (reference sequence). With V trimmed by 6 bases and J by 5 bases, 10 bases remained unmatched. There are 14 residues in the CDR3. The CDR3 bases are TGTGCCAGCATCCCAGGACTAGGGATTGAGACCCAGTACTTC. As protein: CASIPGLGIETQYF.

The gene calls are TRBV5-1 and TRBJ1-1; D call uncertain. CDR1 SGHRS and CDR2 YFSETQ come from the germline V gene. The CDR3 length is 13 residues. Trimming pared 1 base from V and 1 base from J, leaving 5 bases between. CDR3 bases: TGCGCCAGCAGCTTGTTCGAGAACACTGAAGCTTTCTTT. It yields the protein CASSLFENTEAFF.

This clonotype was seen a few times. This chain joins TRBV3-1 and TRBJ1-3; D not certain. CDR3 size: 12 residues. V was trimmed by 4 bases and J by 4 bases, leaving 5 bases between them. Per the germline V gene, CDR1 is LGHDT and CDR2 is YNNKEL (reference sequence). CDR3 sequence reads: CASSPGGNTIYF. CDR3 in DNA: TGTGCCAGCAGCCCCGGGGGAAACACCATATATTTT.

This clonotype was detected ten times or more. The rearrangement links TRBV7-9 to TRBJ2-1, with 10 bases lining up with TRBD2. Trimming took 5 bases from V and 0 from J; bases not matched to a gene: 7. The CDR3 has 17 residues. Looked up from germline, CDR1 is SEHNR and CDR2 is FQNEAQ (reference sequence). The CDR3 loop reads CASSPRLAGSSYNEQFF. Written as DNA, the CDR3 is TGTGCCAGCAGCCCAAGACTAGCGGGTAGCTCCTACAATGAGCAGTTCTTC. The full variable domain, completed using reference TRBV7-9 and TRBJ2-1, is DTGVSQNPRHKITKRGQNVTFRCDPISEHNRLYWYRQTLGQGPEFLTYFQNEAQLEKSRLLSDRFSAERPKGSFSTLEIQRTEQGDSAMYLCASSPRLAGSSYNEQFFGPGTRLTVL.

There are many counts of this clonotype. The chain has TRBV5-6 and TRBJ2-1; 9 bases are shared with TRBD1. The junction had 5 bases not matched to a gene; V was cut back by 3 bases and J by 1 base. The CDR3 runs to 16 residues. The germline gives CDR1 SGHDT, CDR2 YYEEEE. The CDR3 DNA is TGTGCCAGCAGCTGGTTTGACAGGGGGTCCTACAATGAGCAGTTCTTC. It specifies CASSWFDRGSYNEQFF.

This clonotype was detected many times. The junction departs from the called germline gene at one end, perhaps through a read error. This sequence joins TRBV10-3 and TRBJ2-4; D is perhaps TRBD2 (7 bases). Germline V lookup: CDR1 ENHRY, CDR2 SYGVKD. The CDR3 totals 13 residues. CDR3 DNA: TGTGCCATCAGTGACGAGGGGGGGCATCGGTTGAACTTC. Translation gives CAISDEGGHRLNF.

This clonotype has just a few counts. The chain recombines TRBV4-2 with TRBJ1-1; 9 positions match TRBD1. The CDR3 sequence is 14 residues long. V lost 6 bases to trimming and J lost 1 base; unmatched junction nucleotides: 3. In germline, CDR1 is LGHNA, CDR2 YNFKEQ. CDR3 coding DNA: TGTGCCAGCAGAAGGGACAGGGAGAACACTGAAGCTTTCTTT. It codes for CASRRDRENTEAFF.